A selection of T cell receptor beta chains follows, all from one sample in a study of shared clonotypes between healthy human individuals. Here immunoSEQ multiplex PCR was the method, and the copy in TCRdb shows in-frame clones only, minus some. Of just over 2,000,000 clones in the sample, 85% to 95% were seen once. Sequencing used naive CD4+ T cells sorted from blood. These receptors all come from a young man in good health. Both conserved end residues are part of each CDR3. Fields, in order: V gene, J gene, clone size, CDR3 protein. Rows give clone size only sometimes, using once, few, many, or a class for an expanded clone.

TRBV30	TRBJ2-1	once	CAWRRLAGSYNEQFF
TRBV10-3	TRBJ2-4	NA	CAISGAGGFGKNIQYF
TRBV11-2	TRBJ1-1	NA	CASSLQGPLNTEAFF
TRBV6-6	TRBJ2-2	NA	CASSYSALGGELFF
TRBV7-6	TRBJ2-7	few	CASTSAGGSYEQYF
TRBV5-4	TRBJ2-4	NA	CASSFLSSGEVAKNIQYF
TRBV10-3	TRBJ1-3	NA	CAIGLGNTIYF
TRBV27	TRBJ2-7	few	CASSYSTSFYEQYF
TRBV9	TRBJ2-3	NA	CASSVEGLGAYTQYF
TRBV30	TRBJ1-2	NA	CAWTIGQGGYTF
TRBV9	TRBJ1-5	NA	CASSVVGQGFQPQHF
TRBV28	TRBJ1-5	NA	CASSGDGTPGGSAQHF
TRBV6-1	TRBJ2-5	NA	CASSERLAGGQETQYF
TRBV6-9	TRBJ2-1	NA	CASSSPIPGTGESYNEQFF
TRBV7-2	TRBJ2-5	NA	CASSLGGRERETQYF
TRBV7-2	TRBJ2-2	NA	CASSLAISITGELFF
TRBV5-1	TRBJ1-1	NA	CASSLGRESTEAFF
TRBV6-5	TRBJ1-3	NA	CASRDLTGNTIYF
TRBV7-2	TRBJ2-7	NA	CASSLRGRGGAYEQYF